Included here is one T cell receptor beta chain sequence, with context. The specificity of this receptor is unknown. Per-nucleotide qualities are absent, and no much larger clonotype sits a single base away. The CDR3 regions of human TCRbeta chains were subjected to immunosequencing. In the original analysis: TCRs in the repertoires were compared against a reference library of SARS-CoV-2-specific TCRs that had been generated with the MIRA antigen-specificity platform. Breadth was defined as the fraction of unique TCRs that were SARS-CoV-2-associated. Depth was defined as the fraction of total T cells that were SARS-CoV-2-associated. Using the MIRA data, each spike-specific TCR was assigned both to the spike region to which the TCR was reactive and to a CD4 or CD8 class. Log10-transformed breadth and depth values were compared by one-way ANOVA with Sidak's multiple comparisons tests. In its TCRdb copy, this immuneACCESS table keeps in-frame sequences only and misses some clones. Where compared with another copy, unresolved V genes explain less than half of these, and the others have no known cause. The V and J calls and clone size are taken from that table; D and trimming were inferred from the DNA. Here the sample has 85,000 to 130,000 clones; approximately 90% occur a single time. The ten most abundant clones make up less than 3.5% of the sample.

This record comes from a study of T cell responses to AZD1222 COVID-19 vaccine (dated by TCRdb to the early 2020s). With respect to the entire study: AZD1222 recipients given second doses at about 4 weeks or at about 12 weeks were pooled, since spike-specific TCR depth and breadth were not found to differ between the two schedules. Trial participants were enrolled by age into subgroups of 18-55, 56-69 and 70-plus years, and roughly 150, 30 and 60 TCR-sequenced participants, respectively, were included in these subgroups. TCR sequencing was performed for 233 trial participants, of whom about 210 were given two doses of AZD1222 and approximately 25 were given two doses of MenACWY control vaccine. Here is what the overall study found, with its caveats: Conclusions about previously exposed vaccinees are limited, since just five to seven AZD1222 recipients were seropositive for SARS-CoV-2 at baseline. CD4 TCRs associated with the vaccine covered the entire spike protein, and the dominant responses were in regions 160-218 and 743-854. A significant rise in spike-specific TCR breadth and depth was observed after two AZD1222 doses relative to day 0 and relative to MenACWY recipients. Most participants were white British and females outnumbered males, and the authors suggested that clonal diversity may have been underestimated. No day 14 peak-response samples were available, so repertoires were characterized only after the peak T cell response. Epitopes outside the regions mutated in the B.1.351 and B.1.1.7 variants were reportedly recognized by nearly half of the unique spike-specific TCRs. In the small 56-69-year group, the increase in depth fell short of significance, most likely because of low power.

CDR1 and CDR2 are read off the germline V gene (reference sequence) as SGHNT and YYREEE. Measured from the cysteine to the phenylalanine, the CDR3 is 15 residues long. The sequence is cut down to CDR3 DNA, 45 bases in frame from base 1. V ends up 6 bases short and J 7 bases short, with an unmatched junction base count of 8. In the paper's terms, the time point label means: baseline before first vaccination. Samples from vaccinated people were obtained from the UK trials COV001 and COV002, which included a single-blind randomized controlled phase 2/3 trial of AZD1222 (ChAdOx1 nCoV-19) in healthy adults. For TCRbeta chain sequencing, PBMC samples were collected from trial participants at day 0 and at day 28 after the second dose.

This clonotype was obtained from an adult in good health. Recombination linked TRBV5-4 to TRBJ1-6, and TRBD1 aligns with 9 junction nucleotides. The specimen was peripheral blood, collected on day 0 of AZD1222 vaccination. The CDR3 is CASTQATGGNSPLHF. The DNA sequence follows: TGTGCCAGCACCCAAGCGACAGGGGGGAATTCACCCCTCCACTTT. Full variable domain (CDR3 extended with the reference TRBV5-4 and TRBJ1-6 proteins): ETGVTQSPTHLIKTRGQQVTLRCSSQSGHNTVSWYQQALGQGPQFIFQYYREEENGRGNFPPRFSGLQFPNYSSELNVNALELDDSALYLCASTQATGGNSPLHFGNGTRLTVT.